The 8 T cell receptor beta chains below come from one sample, sequenced in a study of T cell responses to AZD1222 COVID-19 vaccine. Libraries were prepared by immunoSEQ multiplex PCR; TCRdb keeps only in-frame clonotypes and omits some of them. The data contain roughly 130,000 clones, 75% to 95% of them singletons. This specimen was peripheral blood, taken on day 0 of AZD1222 vaccination. These TCRs come from an adult in good health.

This chain uses TRBV19 with TRBJ2-3; D is tentatively TRBD1 or TRBD2 (5 bases each). CDR3 length: 17 amino acids. The germline CDR1 and CDR2 sequences are LNHDA and SQIVND (reference sequence). The V and J ends lost 2 bases and 3 bases respectively, with 18 bases between them. CDR3 residues: CASSIIPGTGVTDTQYF. The CDR3 coding sequence is TGTGCCAGTAGTATAATCCCCGGGACCGGAGTAACAGATACGCAGTATTTT.

The chain links TRBV11-1 to TRBJ2-5; unclear D gene. CDR1 and CDR2 (germline): SGHAT, FQDESV (reference sequence). The CDR3 has 13 residues. V lost 3 bases and J lost 5, with 10 bases in between. CDR3 amino acids: CASSFGAWETQYF. DNA of the CDR3: TGTGCCAGCAGCTTTGGAGCTTGGGAGACCCAGTACTTC.

The chain has TRBV27 and TRBJ2-7; 10 bases fit TRBD2. Germline trimming cut 8 bases from V and 7 bases from J; bases unmatched to any gene: 11. CDR1 and CDR2 (germline): MNHEY, SMNVEV (reference sequence). The CDR3 is 14 amino acids. CDR3 sequence: CASRGVLAGFEQYF. For the CDR3, the DNA is TGTGCCAGCCGGGGGGTACTAGCGGGATTTGAGCAGTACTTC.

This clone appeared once. This chain connects TRBV7-9 to TRBJ2-1; TRBD2 aligns across 7 bases. The CDR3 is 16 amino acids. Germline-derived CDR1 and CDR2 are SEHNR and FQNEAQ (reference sequence). V lost 6 bases, J lost 4 bases, and 12 bases stayed unmatched. CDR3 sequence reads: CASRPLQTSSYNEQFF. The DNA of the CDR3 is TGTGCCAGCAGACCACTTCAGACTAGCAGTTACAATGAGCAGTTCTTC.

The chain uses TRBV28 and TRBJ2-2; 8 bases match TRBD2. Per the germline V gene, CDR1 is MDHEN and CDR2 is SYDVKM. This CDR3 has 15 amino acids. V was clipped by 7 bases and J by 8 bases; unmatched bases: 12. This CDR3 is CASIPQPGGSGELFF. The CDR3 coding sequence is TGTGCCAGCATTCCCCAGCCGGGAGGGAGTGGGGAGCTGTTTTTT. The full variable domain, with the rest looked up from reference TRBV28 and TRBJ2-2, is DVKVTQSSRYLVKRTGEKVFLECVQDMDHENMFWYRQDPGLGLRLIYFSYDVKMKEKGDIPEGYSVSREKKERFSLILESASTNQTSMYLCASIPQPGGSGELFFGEGSRLTVL.

This chain links TRBV28 with TRBJ1-6; the D is unclear. Trimming took 5 bases from V and 10 from J, leaving 18 bases between them. CDR3 length: 15 amino acids. Germline CDR1 and CDR2: MDHEN and SYDVKM. CDR3 bases: TGTGCCAGCAGTCCACCGTCCCTGGAGTACTCACCCCTCCACTTT. Its translation: CASSPPSLEYSPLHF.

The CDR3 coding sequence is TGTGCCTGGGTCAACCATGGCGGCTATGGCTACACCTTC. It yields the protein CAWVNHGGYGYTF. The chain recombines TRBV30 with TRBJ1-2, with unresolved D. The CDR3 covers 13 residues. Trimming pared 5 bases from V and 4 bases from J, leaving 14 bases between. Germline V gene data show CDR1 as GTSNPN and CDR2 as SVGIG (reference sequence).

V and J are TRBV5-6 and TRBJ1-6, with D unresolved. Germline V gives CDR1 SGHDT, CDR2 YYEEEE. V was clipped by 3 bases and J by 3 bases, with 10 bases between them. The CDR3 contains 15 residues. The CDR3 coding sequence is TGTGCCAGCAGCTGGGTCGGGGACTATAATTCACCCCTCCACTTT. Translation gives CASSWVGDYNSPLHF. Full variable domain (missing parts from reference TRBV5-6 and TRBJ1-6): DAGVTQSPTHLIKTRGQQVTLRCSPKSGHDTVSWYQQALGQGPQFIFQYYEEEERQRGNFPDRFSGHQFPNYSSELNVNALLLGDSALYLCASSWVGDYNSPLHFGNGTRLTVT.